These 9 T cell receptor beta chains originate from one sample sequenced in a study of control samples from healthy donors and cancer patients. TCRdb's table, derived via immunoSEQ multiplex PCR, lists solely in-frame clones and lacks some. The sample shows around 100,000 clones, 87% of them seen only once. The sequenced material came from blood. These receptors came from a woman in her fifties or sixties in good health.

The J gene is TRBJ1-2, the V gene TRBV5-1; D is possibly TRBD1 (5 bases). This CDR3 contains 14 residues. Germline-derived CDR1 and CDR2 are SGHRS and YFSETQ. V lost 4 bases and J 3 bases, leaving 13 bases between the germline ends. The CDR3 bases are TGCGCCAGCAGCCCGGGGGAGGGATACTATGGCTACACCTTC. It encodes CASSPGEGYYGYTF.

This rearrangement joins TRBV5-1 to TRBJ1-6; no firm D call. The germline V gene encodes CDR1 SGHRS and CDR2 YFSETQ. The CDR3 has 16 amino acids. Trimming removed 0 bases from V and 0 bases from J, with 7 bases in between. The CDR3 DNA reads as TGCGCCAGCAGCTTGGGGGATAGCTCCTATAATTCACCCCTCCACTTT. This gives the protein CASSLGDSSYNSPLHF.

V usage is TRBV21-1 and J usage is TRBJ2-2; the table's D call TRBD1 went unverified against the DNA. TRBV21-1 is flagged as a pseudogene. The CDR3 has 16 amino acids. CDR3 in amino acids: CASRAGQGESTGELFF. The CDR3 bases are TGTGCCAGCAGAGCAGGACAGGGGGAAAGTACCGGGGAGCTGTTTTTT.

V is TRBV5-1 and J is TRBJ1-3, with D uncertain. V was cut by 4 bases and J by 5 bases, with 19 bases left in between. From germline, CDR1 is SGHRS and CDR2 YFSETQ. The CDR3 extends over 16 amino acids. The CDR3 DNA reads as TGCGCCAGCAGCCCTAGTCGGGGTGGGGAACGAAACACCATATATTTT. Translation: CASSPSRGGERNTIYF.

This sequence joins TRBV7-6 and TRBJ1-1; 10 nucleotides line up with TRBD1. The CDR3 totals 16 residues. Germline CDR1 reads SGHVS; CDR2 reads FNYEAQ. Germline trimming cut 1 base from V and 4 bases from J; bases unmatched to any gene: 6. The CDR3 region is CASSLGQGAQSTEAFF. The DNA for the CDR3 is TGTGCCAGCAGCTTAGGACAGGGGGCGCAAAGCACTGAAGCTTTCTTT.

The genes are TRBV7-2 and TRBJ2-1; D remains unclear. Germline CDR1 and CDR2: SGHTA and FQGNSA. The CDR3 is made up of 14 amino acids. Trimming shortened V by 6 bases and J by 4 bases, and 13 bases separated the two germline ends. This CDR3 reads CASRTTGPYNEQFF. The CDR3 DNA is TGTGCCAGCAGAACCACGGGCCCATACAATGAGCAGTTCTTC.

The rearrangement links TRBV27 to TRBJ1-1; D uncertain. CDR1 and CDR2 (germline): MNHEY, SMNVEV (reference sequence). This CDR3 region has 14 residues. The V end lost 3 bases, the J end lost 0 bases, and 8 bases lay between the germline ends. In DNA, the CDR3 is TGTGCCAGCAGTTTGCAGTCGATGAACACTGAAGCTTTCTTT. Its protein is CASSLQSMNTEAFF.

This chain uses TRBV19 with TRBJ1-2; the match to TRBD1 covers 8 bases. The V gene end was trimmed by 3 bases and the J gene end by 11 bases; junction bases not matched to a gene: 5. This CDR3 comprises 12 residues. Looked up from germline, CDR1 is LNHDA and CDR2 is SQIVND (reference sequence). The CDR3 sequence is CASSILQGAYTF. In nucleotides, the CDR3 is TGTGCCAGTAGTATTCTTCAGGGGGCGTACACCTTC. Full variable domain (missing parts from reference TRBV19 and TRBJ1-2): DGGITQSPKYLFRKEGQNVTLSCEQNLNHDAMYWYRQDPGQGLRLIYYSQIVNDFQKGDIAEGYSVSREKKESFPLTVTSAQKNPTAFYLCASSILQGAYTFGSGTRLTVV.

The V gene is TRBV11-3, the J gene TRBJ2-5, with TRBD1 matching over 8 bases. Germline V gene lookup returns CDR1 SGHNT and CDR2 YENEEA. Trimming removed 3 bases from V and 5 bases from J; junction bases left unmatched: 14. CDR3 length: 17 amino acids. The CDR3 DNA reads as TGTGCCAGCAGCTTGGGGTTCCAGGGGGCCCTTTGGGAGACCCAGTACTTC. It encodes CASSLGFQGALWETQYF. Variable domain in full (rest from reference TRBV11-3 and TRBJ2-5): EAGVVQSPRYKIIEKKQPVAFWCNPISGHNTLYWYLQNLGQGPELLIRYENEEAVDDSQLPKDRFSAERLKGVDSTLKIQPAELGDSAVYLCASSLGFQGALWETQYFGPGTRLLVL.